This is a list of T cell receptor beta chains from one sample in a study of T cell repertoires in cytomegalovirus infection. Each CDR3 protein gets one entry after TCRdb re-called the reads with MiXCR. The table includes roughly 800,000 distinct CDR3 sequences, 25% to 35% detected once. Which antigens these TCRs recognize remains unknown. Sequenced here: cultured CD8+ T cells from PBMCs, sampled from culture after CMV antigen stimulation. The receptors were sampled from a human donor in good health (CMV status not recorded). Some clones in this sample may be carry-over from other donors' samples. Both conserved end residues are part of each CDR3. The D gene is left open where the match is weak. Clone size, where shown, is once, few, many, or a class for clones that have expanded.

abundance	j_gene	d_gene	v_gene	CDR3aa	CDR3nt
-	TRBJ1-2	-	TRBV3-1	CASSQIFSDRSSFYGYTF	TGTGCCAGCAGCCAAATCTTTAGCGATCGCTCTTCTTTCTATGGCTACACCTTC
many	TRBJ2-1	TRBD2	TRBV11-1	CASSFRRGVPYNEQFF	TGTGCCAGCAGCTTTAGGCGGGGGGTACCCTACAATGAGCAGTTCTTC
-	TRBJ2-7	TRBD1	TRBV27	CASSYDRGGYEQYF	TGTGCCAGCAGTTATGACAGGGGGGGTTACGAGCAGTACTTC
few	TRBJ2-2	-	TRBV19	CASSTDGVAGELFF	TGTGCCAGTAGTACGGACGGTGTAGCCGGGGAGCTGTTTTTT
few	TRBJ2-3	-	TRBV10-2	CASSDWGLQVDTQYF	TGCGCCAGCAGTGATTGGGGACTGCAAGTAGATACGCAGTATTTT
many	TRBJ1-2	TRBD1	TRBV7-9	CASSLALGQGIDGYTF	TGTGCCAGCAGCTTAGCGCTGGGACAGGGGATCGATGGCTACACCTTC
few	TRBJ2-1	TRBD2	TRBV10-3	CAISEKRGAGEQFF	TGTGCCATCAGTGAAAAGCGGGGGGCCGGTGAGCAGTTCTTC
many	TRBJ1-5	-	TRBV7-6	CASSPGQLNQPQHF	TGTGCCAGCAGCCCCGGACAGCTGAATCAGCCCCAGCATTTT
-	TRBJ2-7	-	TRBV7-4	CASSHDGTTYEQYF	TGTGCCAGCAGCCACGATGGGACCACCTACGAGCAGTACTTC
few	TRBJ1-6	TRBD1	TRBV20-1	CSARDLAGQGNNSPLHF	TGCAGTGCTAGAGATCTCGCGGGACAGGGTAATAATTCACCCCTCCACTTT
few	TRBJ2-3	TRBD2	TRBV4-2	CASSQEASGGTDTQYF	TGTGCCAGCAGCCAAGAGGCTAGCGGGGGAACAGATACGCAGTATTTT
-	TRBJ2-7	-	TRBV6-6	CASSPGPSPQYEQYF	TGTGCCAGCAGCCCCGGCCCTTCACCCCAATACGAGCAGTACTTC
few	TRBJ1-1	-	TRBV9	CASSVEGRNTEAFF	TGTGCCAGCAGCGTAGAAGGTAGGAACACTGAAGCTTTCTTT
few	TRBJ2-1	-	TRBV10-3	CAISSDNSYNEQFF	TGTGCCATCAGTTCGGACAATTCCTACAATGAGCAGTTCTTC
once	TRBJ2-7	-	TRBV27	CASSFASTETYEQYF	TGTGCCAGCAGTTTTGCGTCGACAGAGACCTACGAGCAGTACTTC
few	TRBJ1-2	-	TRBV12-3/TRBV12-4	CASSFTVASNYGYTF	TGTGCCAGCAGTTTCACGGTCGCGTCTAACTATGGCTACACCTTC
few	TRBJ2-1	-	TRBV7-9	CASSSTNDRPSLSYNEQFF	TGTGCCAGCAGTTCCACCAATGACAGGCCCAGTCTCTCCTACAATGAGCAGTTCTTC
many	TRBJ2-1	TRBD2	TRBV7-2	CASRTGTSGEQFF	TGTGCCAGCAGGACCGGGACTAGCGGTGAGCAGTTCTTC
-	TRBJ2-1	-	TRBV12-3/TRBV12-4	CASTFTRNEQFF	TGTGCCAGCACCTTTACCCGAAATGAGCAGTTCTTC
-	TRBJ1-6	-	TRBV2	CASSQTGLRSPLHF	TGTGCCAGCAGTCAAACCGGCCTCCGCTCACCCCTCCACTTT
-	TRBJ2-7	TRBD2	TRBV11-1	CASSPGLAGTFYEQYF	TGTGCCAGCAGCCCGGGACTAGCGGGGACCTTTTACGAGCAGTACTTC
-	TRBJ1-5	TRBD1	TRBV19	CASSPTGGYNQPQHF	TGTGCCAGTAGTCCGACAGGGGGATACAATCAGCCCCAGCATTTT
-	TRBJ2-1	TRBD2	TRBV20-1	CSATGVAGDNEQFF	TGCAGTGCTACGGGGGTAGCGGGGGACAATGAGCAGTTCTTC
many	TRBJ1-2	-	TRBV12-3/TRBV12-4	CASSPTNYGYTF	TGTGCCAGCAGTCCTACTAACTATGGCTACACCTTC
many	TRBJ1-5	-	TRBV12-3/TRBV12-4	CASSPRDSYSNQPQHF	TGTGCCAGCAGTCCTCGGGACTCTTATAGCAATCAGCCCCAGCATTTT
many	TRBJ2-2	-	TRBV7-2	CASSSLNTGELFF	TGTGCCAGCAGCTCCTTGAACACCGGGGAGCTGTTTTTT
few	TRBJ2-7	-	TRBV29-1	CSVEDSSLYEQYF	TGCAGCGTTGAAGACTCGTCTCTCTACGAGCAGTACTTC
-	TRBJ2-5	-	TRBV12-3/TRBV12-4	CASSSVVGETQYF	TGTGCCAGCAGTTCAGTAGTAGGGGAGACCCAGTACTTC
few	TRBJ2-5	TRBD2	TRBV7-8	CASSSNDLAAQETQYF	TGTGCCAGCAGCTCAAATGATCTAGCGGCGCAAGAGACCCAGTACTTC
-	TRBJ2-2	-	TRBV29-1	CSVEVGYNTGELFF	TGCAGCGTTGAAGTGGGCTACAACACCGGGGAGCTGTTTTTT
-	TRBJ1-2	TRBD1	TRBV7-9	CASSLPRDRGLNYGYTF	TGTGCCAGCAGCTTACCCCGGGACAGGGGGCTTAACTATGGCTACACCTTC
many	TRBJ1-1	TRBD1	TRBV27	CASTPGGGTEAFF	TGTGCCAGCACTCCAGGGGGTGGCACTGAAGCTTTCTTT
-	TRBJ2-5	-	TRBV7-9	CASSSPRPQAETQYF	TGTGCCAGCAGCTCGCCCCGACCCCAGGCGGAGACCCAGTACTTC
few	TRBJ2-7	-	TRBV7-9	CASSPPASRGEQYF	TGTGCCAGCAGCCCTCCGGCCTCCCGGGGGGAGCAGTACTTC
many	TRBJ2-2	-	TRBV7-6	CASSPFVGGTVNTGELFF	TGTGCCAGCAGCCCCTTTGTTGGAGGGACGGTTAACACCGGGGAGCTGTTTTTT
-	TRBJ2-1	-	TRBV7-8	CASSLDPSRENEQFF	TGTGCCAGCAGCCTCGACCCTAGCCGTGAAAATGAGCAGTTCTTC
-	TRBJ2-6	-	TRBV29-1	CSAYGTLRSGANVLTF	TGCAGCGCGTACGGGACACTCCGCTCTGGGGCCAACGTCCTGACTTTC
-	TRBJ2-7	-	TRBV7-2	CASSPALYEQYF	TGTGCCAGCAGCCCGGCCCTCTACGAGCAGTACTTC
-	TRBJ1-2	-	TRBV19	CASSISDGGGYTF	TGTGCCAGTAGTATCTCGGACGGCGGGGGCTACACCTTC
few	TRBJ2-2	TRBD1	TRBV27	CASSPGTGGNTGELFF	TGTGCCAGCAGTCCGGGGACAGGGGGCAACACCGGGGAGCTGTTTTTT
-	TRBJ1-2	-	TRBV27	CASSSQGLFDGYTF	TGTGCCAGCAGTTCACAGGGCCTCTTTGATGGCTACACCTTC
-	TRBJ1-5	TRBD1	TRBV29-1	CSVYTGDNQPQHF	TGCAGCGTTTACACAGGGGACAATCAGCCCCAGCATTTT
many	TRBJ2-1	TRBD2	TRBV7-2	CASRRSGGAVNEQFF	TGTGCCAGCAGGAGGAGCGGGGGGGCGGTGAATGAGCAGTTCTTC
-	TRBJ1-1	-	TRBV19	CASTDGGFEAFF	TGTGCCAGTACCGATGGGGGTTTTGAAGCTTTCTTT
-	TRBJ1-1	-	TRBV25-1	CASSDSQPTYDTEAFF	TGTGCCAGCAGTGATTCCCAACCGACATATGACACTGAAGCTTTCTTT
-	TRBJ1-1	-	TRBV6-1	CASSVGIEGTEAFF	TGTGCCAGCAGTGTGGGAATCGAGGGCACTGAAGCTTTCTTT
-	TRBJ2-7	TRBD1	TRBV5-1	CASSLNRGTGSSYEQYF	TGCGCCAGCAGCTTGAACCGAGGGACAGGCTCCTCCTACGAGCAGTACTTC
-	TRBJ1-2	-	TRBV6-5	CASSYSIVLDGYTF	TGTGCCAGCAGTTACTCGATAGTCTTGGACGGCTACACCTTC
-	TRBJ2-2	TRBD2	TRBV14	CASSLGLAGEPANTGELFF	TGTGCCAGCAGCCTAGGACTAGCGGGGGAACCCGCGAACACCGGGGAGCTGTTTTTT
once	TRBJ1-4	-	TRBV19	CASSIGVLTEKLFF	TGTGCCAGTAGTATCGGGGTGTTGACTGAAAAACTGTTTTTT
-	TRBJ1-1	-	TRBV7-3	CASSLTGRAKAFF	TGTGCCAGCAGCTTAACGGGGAGGGCTAAGGCTTTCTTT
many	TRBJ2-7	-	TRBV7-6	CASSLVGDYEQYF	TGTGCCAGCAGCTTAGTAGGGGACTACGAGCAGTACTTC
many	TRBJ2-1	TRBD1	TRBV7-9	CASSHRDRGHNEQFF	TGTGCCAGCAGCCACCGGGACAGGGGCCACAATGAGCAGTTCTTC
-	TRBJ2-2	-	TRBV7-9	CASSFELSGELFF	TGTGCCAGCAGCTTCGAGTTATCCGGGGAGCTGTTTTTT
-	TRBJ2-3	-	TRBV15	CATARGRLTDTQYF	TGTGCCACAGCCCGGGGGAGGCTAACAGATACGCAGTATTTT
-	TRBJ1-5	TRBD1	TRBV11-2	CASSCMTDRGNSNQPQHF	TGTGCCAGCAGCTGTATGACCGACAGGGGGAATAGCAATCAGCCCCAGCATTTT
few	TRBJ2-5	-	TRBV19	CASSDGPYRGETQYF	TGTGCCAGTAGTGACGGACCTTACCGAGGGGAGACCCAGTACTTC